The 11 T cell receptor beta chains listed next were all sequenced from one sample in a study of blood T cells in healthy people across ages. The use of a sample-barcoded 5' primer and a J-beta primer mix characterized a second PCR of roughly 6 to 11 cycles. Using its own MiXCR run on the 5' RACE reads, TCRdb lists one record per CDR3 protein. The data show around 1.5 million distinct CDR3 sequences, approximately 40% seen once. The sample consisted of blood. The receptors come from a woman between 18 and 29 years old in good health.

The chain combines TRBV2 with TRBJ1-5, with D unresolved. V was trimmed by 2 bases and J by 0 bases, leaving 8 bases between them. This CDR3 is built from 15 residues. CDR1 SNHLY and CDR2 FYNNEI come from the germline V gene. DNA of the CDR3: TGTGCCAGCAGTGAACGACGGTATAGCAATCAGCCCCAGCATTTT. Its protein product is CASSERRYSNQPQHF.

The gene calls are TRBV9 and TRBJ2-1; no clear D. From germline, CDR1 is SGDLS and CDR2 YYNGEE. The CDR3 consists of 14 residues. V was clipped by 3 bases and J by 5 bases, with 12 bases between them. CDR3 sequence: CASSGIASHNEQFF. CDR3 sequence (DNA): TGTGCCAGCAGCGGGATCGCATCCCACAATGAGCAGTTCTTC.

The J gene is TRBJ1-2, the V gene TRBV12-3 or TRBV12-4; TRBD1 is a possible D gene (5 bases). The CDR3 covers 12 residues. Trimming removed 5 bases at V and 7 bases at J, with 11 bases between. The CDR3 loop reads CASSLSQGGYTF. CDR3 bases: TGTGCCAGCAGTCTTAGTCAGGGTGGCTACACCTTC.

This sequence joins TRBV6-2 or TRBV6-3 and TRBJ2-5, with D perhaps TRBD1 or TRBD2 (6 bases each). CDR3 size: 23 residues. Germline V gives CDR1 MNHEY, CDR2 SVGEGT. V shed 5 bases and J shed 0 bases, with 37 bases lying between them. CDR3 in amino acids: CASSLQSSLVGGTRGVYQETQYF. The DNA for the CDR3 is TGTGCCAGCAGTCTCCAATCCTCTCTAGTCGGGGGCACCCGAGGGGTGTACCAAGAGACCCAGTACTTC.

The V call is TRBV5-1, the J call TRBJ2-3; 9 nucleotides match TRBD1. The CDR3 has 17 residues. Looked up from germline, CDR1 is SGHRS and CDR2 is YFSETQ. V shed 1 base and J 5 bases; nucleotides not matched to a gene: 11. DNA for the CDR3: TGCGCCAGCAGCTTGCGTGGGACAGGGATTCTGAGAGATACGCAGTATTTT. The encoded protein is CASSLRGTGILRDTQYF.

J is TRBJ2-3 and V is TRBV24-1; 8 nucleotides line up with TRBD1. CDR3 size: 17 residues. J lost 0 bases, V lost 3 bases, and 7 bases had no gene match. Germline CDR1 is KGHDR and CDR2 is SFDVKD. CDR3 nucleotide sequence: TGTGCCACCAGTGATCCCGGACAGGGATTCAGCACAGATACGCAGTATTTT. Protein: CATSDPGQGFSTDTQYF.

In its sample, this clonotype was seen a few times. The chain carries TRBV5-1 and TRBJ2-3; possible D gene TRBD1, 6 bases. The CDR3 loop spans 16 amino acids. Germline V gene lookup returns CDR1 SGHRS and CDR2 YFSETQ. Trimming pared 0 bases from V and 6 bases from J, leaving 17 bases between. The CDR3 sequence is CASSLAGQATGDTQYF. CDR3 nucleotide sequence: TGCGCCAGCAGCTTGGCCGGGCAAGCTACAGGGGATACGCAGTATTTT. The complete variable domain, with remaining parts taken from reference TRBV5-1 and TRBJ2-3, reads KAGVTQTPRYLIKTRGQQVTLSCSPISGHRSVSWYQQTPGQGLQFLFEYFSETQRNKGNFPGRFSGRQFSNSRSEMNVSTLELGDSALYLCASSLAGQATGDTQYFGPGTRLTVL.

This clonotype was seen a few times. V usage is TRBV4-1 and J usage is TRBJ2-2, with 14 bases matching TRBD2. CDR3 size: 18 residues. The V segment lost 2 bases and the J segment 6 bases; nucleotides outside the gene matches: 8. Germline CDR1 and CDR2: MGHRA and YSYEKL. CDR3 loop: CASSQTNRLAGGPGELFF. The CDR3 region has the DNA TGCGCCAGCAGCCAAACAAACCGACTAGCGGGAGGGCCCGGGGAGCTGTTTTTT.

This clonotype came up a few times. The chain employs TRBV20-1 and TRBJ1-1; the D is unclear. This CDR3 comprises 13 residues. V lost 4 bases and J lost 1, with 10 bases in between. The V gene's germline CDR1 is DFQATT and CDR2 SNEGSKA (reference sequence). CDR3 sequence reads: CSATPQPNTEAFF. For the CDR3, the DNA is TGCAGTGCTACTCCTCAGCCGAACACTGAAGCTTTCTTT.

The rearrangement uses TRBV6-5 and TRBJ2-1, with 9 positions matching TRBD2. Losses at the gene ends were 7 bases for V and 6 bases for J; bases not matched to a gene: 13. This CDR3 has 16 amino acids. Germline CDR1 MNHEY, CDR2 SVGAGI. The CDR3 DNA reads as TGTGCCAGCACTTCGGGGGCGGGAGGGCCAAGCAATGAGCAGTTCTTC. Protein: CASTSGAGGPSNEQFF.

This clonotype showed up just a few times. This chain connects TRBV4-1 to TRBJ2-5, with D uncertain. The CDR3 is 14 amino acids. CDR1 is MGHRA and CDR2 is YSYEKL in the germline V gene. V lost 4 bases, J lost 9 bases, and 18 bases lay in between. The CDR3 nucleotides are TGCGCCAGCAGCCGGGCGGCAATCCTTGTGGCCCAGTACTTC. It translates to CASSRAAILVAQYF.